The 22 T cell receptor beta chains listed next were all sequenced from one sample in a study of cytomegalovirus exposure and HLA in healthy donors. Data came from immunoSEQ multiplex PCR; TCRdb stores just in-frame clones and leaves some out. The table includes about 130,000 clones, 89% detected once. Sequenced material: PBMCs. The receptors stem from a woman under 30 in good health and CMV-seropositive.

V gene TRBV4-1 combines with J gene TRBJ2-3; 10 nucleotides match TRBD1. This CDR3 has 18 amino acids. The junction had 14 bases not matched to a gene; V was cut back by 4 bases and J by 4 bases. Germline values: CDR1 MGHRA, CDR2 YSYEKL. CDR3 amino acids: CASSRPRSGTGVPDTQYF. The CDR3 DNA reads TGCGCCAGCAGCCGCCCACGATCCGGGACAGGGGTCCCAGATACGCAGTATTTT.

The chain uses TRBV7-2 and TRBJ1-1; 8 nucleotides line up with TRBD1. Germline CDR1 SGHTA, CDR2 FQGNSA. The length of the CDR3 is 15 residues. V gave up 1 base and J gave up 9 bases; unmatched junction bases: 10. CDR3 amino acids: CASSLERQGARKAFF. The CDR3 nucleotides read TGTGCCAGCAGCTTAGAACGCCAGGGGGCTAGGAAAGCTTTCTTT.

J is TRBJ1-1 and V is TRBV10-3; TRBD1 agrees at 8 bases. Germline V gene data show CDR1 as ENHRY and CDR2 as SYGVKD. Trimming at V came to 7 bases and at J to 3 bases, leaving 4 bases not matched to a gene. This CDR3 contains 13 residues. CDR3 amino acids: CAITPDRDTEAFF. CDR3 coding DNA: TGTGCCATCACCCCGGACAGGGACACTGAAGCTTTCTTT.

The chain joins TRBV2 to TRBJ1-4; 8 bases match TRBD1. This CDR3 has 18 amino acids. J lost 0 bases, V lost 8 bases, and 14 bases had no gene match. The germline CDR1 and CDR2 sequences are SNHLY and FYNNEI. CDR3 residues: CASYDDRGRGSTNEKLFF. CDR3 nucleotides: TGTGCCAGCTATGATGACAGGGGAAGGGGATCAACTAATGAAAAACTGTTTTTT.

The genes are TRBV4-3 and TRBJ2-3, with 14 nucleotides matching TRBD2. This CDR3 has 17 amino acids. The junction had 9 bases not matched to a gene; V was cut back by 2 bases and J by 8 bases. Germline CDR1 reads LGHNA; CDR2 reads YSLEER. DNA for the CDR3: TGCGCCAGCAGCCAAAACGGACTAGCGGGGGGACGGGCTACGCAGTATTTT. Protein product: CASSQNGLAGGRATQYF.

This CDR3 is CASSLRQDGPEAFF. The CDR3 bases are TGTGCCAGCAGCTTAAGACAGGATGGACCTGAAGCTTTCTTT. The chain recombines TRBV7-9 with TRBJ1-1; D might be TRBD1 (6 bases). The CDR3 consists of 14 residues. V lost 2 bases to trimming and J lost 6 bases, with 13 bases between them. The germline V gene has CDR1 SEHNR and CDR2 FQNEAQ (reference sequence).

V usage is TRBV27 and J usage is TRBJ2-7, with 11 bases lining up with TRBD1. The V gene's germline CDR1 is MNHEY and CDR2 SMNVEV (reference sequence). The CDR3 has 16 amino acids. The junction had 9 bases not matched to a gene; V was cut back by 4 bases and J by 4 bases. CDR3 residues: CASSYSAGTGGYEQYF. CDR3 DNA sequence: TGTGCCAGCAGTTACTCAGCCGGGACAGGGGGATACGAGCAGTACTTC.

This sequence joins TRBV23-1 and TRBJ1-2, with a tentative D call TRBD1 (6 bases). TRBV23-1 counts as an open reading frame of uncertain function. This CDR3 has 14 amino acids. The V end lost 2 bases, the J end lost 3 bases, and 10 bases lay between the germline ends. The CDR3 bases are TGCGCCAGCAGTCAAACGGGACAAGACTATGGCTACACCTTC. Encoded protein: CASSQTGQDYGYTF.

The rearrangement joins TRBV27 to TRBJ2-7; D is unresolved. Trimming shortened V by 5 bases and J by 2 bases, and 10 bases separated the two germline ends. Germline V gene sequence: CDR1 MNHEY, CDR2 SMNVEV (reference sequence). The length of the CDR3 is 13 residues. For the CDR3, the DNA is TGTGCCAGCAGTCCTAGACTTCCCTACGAGCAGTACTTC. This encodes CASSPRLPYEQYF.

The chain uses TRBV5-6 and TRBJ1-2, with D possibly TRBD1 on 6 matching bases. Germline V gives CDR1 SGHDT, CDR2 YYEEEE. V shed 4 bases and J shed 7 bases, with 11 bases lying between them. This CDR3 spans 12 amino acids. The CDR3 DNA is TGTGCCAGCAGCCTTAGGACAGTTGGCTACACCTTC. Translating it yields CASSLRTVGYTF.

This chain connects TRBV9 to TRBJ1-2; 8 bases are a match to TRBD1. CDR3 length: 15 residues. The germline V gene encodes CDR1 SGDLS and CDR2 YYNGEE. The junction had 9 bases not matched to a gene; V was cut back by 4 bases and J by 4 bases. In DNA form, the CDR3 reads TGTGCCAGCAGCCCAGAACTTGGACAGGGCTATGGCTACACCTTC. Encoded protein: CASSPELGQGYGYTF.

This clone has only one observation. CDR3 sequence: CASSVASGGAYNEQFF. The DNA of the CDR3 is TGTGCCAGCAGCGTAGCTAGCGGGGGGGCCTACAATGAGCAGTTCTTC. The chain has TRBV9 and TRBJ2-1, with 12 bases that match TRBD2. V dropped 0 bases and J dropped 2; count of bases not matched to a gene: 0. The CDR3 totals 16 residues. CDR1 is SGDLS, CDR2 YYNGEE, per germline. Filled out from reference TRBV9 and TRBJ2-1, the complete variable domain reads DSGVTQTPKHLITATGQRVTLRCSPRSGDLSVYWYQQSLDQGLQFLIQYYNGEERAKGNILERFSAQQFPDLHSELNLSSLELGDSALYFCASSVASGGAYNEQFFGPGTRLTVL.

This rearrangement joins TRBV5-4 to TRBJ1-2; 8 bases agree with TRBD1. In germline, CDR1 is SGHNT, CDR2 YYREEE (reference sequence). The CDR3 is 14 residues long. Trimming cost V 4 bases and J 4 bases; bases outside gene matches: 6. CDR3 residues: CASSQDRDSYGYTF. The CDR3 coding sequence is TGTGCCAGCAGCCAGGACAGGGATAGCTATGGCTACACCTTC.

The rearrangement uses TRBV6-1 and TRBJ2-1; 11 bases align to TRBD2. Germline loops: CDR1 MNHNS, CDR2 SASEGT. This CDR3 has 14 residues. The ends lost 8 bases at V and 6 bases at J; junction bases unmatched: 6. The CDR3 region has the DNA TGTGCCAGCTGTAGCGGGGGGGCCTCCAATGAGCAGTTCTTC. Encoded protein: CASCSGGASNEQFF.

The V call is TRBV7-3, the J call TRBJ2-5; 9 bases are shared with TRBD1. CDR1 is SGHTA and CDR2 is FQGTGA in the germline V gene. The CDR3 has 15 residues. V lost 9 bases, J lost 5 bases, and 13 bases stayed unmatched. The DNA of the CDR3 is TGTGCCAGTACCCTCGGGACAGGGACATTCGAGACCCAGTACTTC. This codes for CASTLGTGTFETQYF.

The rearrangement uses TRBV7-2 and TRBJ2-1; TRBD1 matches at 7 bases. J was trimmed by 4 bases and V by 6 bases; bases with no gene match: 9. Germline-derived CDR1 and CDR2 are SGHTA and FQGNSA. This CDR3 spans 15 amino acids. For the CDR3, the DNA is TGTGCCAGCAGACCGGGACAGACACCGTACAATGAGCAGTTCTTC. It codes for CASRPGQTPYNEQFF. Drawing the rest from reference TRBV7-2 and TRBJ2-1, the complete variable domain is GAGVSQSPSNKVTEKGKDVELRCDPISGHTALYWYRQSLGQGLEFLIYFQGNSAPDKSGLPSDRFSAERTGGSVSTLTIQRTQQEDSAVYLCASRPGQTPYNEQFFGPGTRLTVL.

As DNA, the CDR3 is TGCGCCAGCAGCTTGGACGGGTTTACTGGAAACACCATATATTTT. Amino acid sequence: CASSLDGFTGNTIYF. V gene TRBV5-1 combines with J gene TRBJ1-3; D not certain. V gave up 0 bases and J gave up 2 bases, with 9 bases separating them. CDR3 length equals 15 residues. CDR1 is SGHRS, CDR2 YFSETQ, per germline.

Worth noting for this clone: One junction end does not reproduce the germline sequence, and a read error may be involved. This sequence joins TRBV28 and TRBJ1-2, with D perhaps TRBD1 (5 bases). Germline CDR1 and CDR2: MDHEN and SYDVKM. There are 12 residues in the CDR3. CDR3 loop: CASSFMVAGLSF. The CDR3, as DNA: TGTGCCAGCAGTTTTATGGTAGCAGGGCTGTCCTTC.

This sequence joins TRBV7-2 and TRBJ1-2; D is unclear. This CDR3 is built from 14 residues. CDR1 and CDR2 (germline): SGHTA, FQGNSA. The germline V and J ends were trimmed by 1 base and 7 bases, with 13 bases remaining between them. The CDR3 region has the DNA TGTGCCAGCAGCTTAGTAGTAAGTAGTGCTGGCTACACCTTC. Encoded protein: CASSLVVSSAGYTF. Variable domain in full (rest from reference TRBV7-2 and TRBJ1-2): GAGVSQSPSNKVTEKGKDVELRCDPISGHTALYWYRQSLGQGLEFLIYFQGNSAPDKSGLPSDRFSAERTGGSVSTLTIQRTQQEDSAVYLCASSLVVSSAGYTFGSGTRLTVV.

In this sample, this clone turned up a few times. In DNA, the CDR3 is TGTGCCAGTAGTATGGCCTCAGGCCTCGAGCAGTTCTTC. It encodes CASSMASGLEQFF. The chain links TRBV19 to TRBJ2-1, with D unresolved. Germline CDR1 and CDR2: LNHDA and SQIVND (reference sequence). This CDR3 has 13 residues. Deletions cut 3 bases from V and 10 bases from J, with 13 bases between.

This chain joins TRBV27 and TRBJ2-1; TRBD2 is a possible D gene (5 bases). Trimming took 4 bases from V and 2 from J, leaving 6 bases between them. CDR3 length equals 13 residues. Germline CDR1 and CDR2: MNHEY and SMNVEV (reference sequence). The CDR3 sequence is CASSSGTYNEQFF. The CDR3 bases are TGTGCCAGCAGTTCCGGGACCTACAATGAGCAGTTCTTC.

This chain links TRBV9 with TRBJ2-5; TRBD2 agrees at 11 bases. The CDR3 runs 15 residues. The germline gives CDR1 SGDLS, CDR2 YYNGEE. The J segment lost 1 base and the V segment lost 6 bases, leaving 5 bases of the junction unmatched. The CDR3 here is CASTKLAGGQETQYF. Here the CDR3 DNA reads TGTGCCAGCACCAAGCTAGCGGGGGGCCAAGAGACCCAGTACTTC.